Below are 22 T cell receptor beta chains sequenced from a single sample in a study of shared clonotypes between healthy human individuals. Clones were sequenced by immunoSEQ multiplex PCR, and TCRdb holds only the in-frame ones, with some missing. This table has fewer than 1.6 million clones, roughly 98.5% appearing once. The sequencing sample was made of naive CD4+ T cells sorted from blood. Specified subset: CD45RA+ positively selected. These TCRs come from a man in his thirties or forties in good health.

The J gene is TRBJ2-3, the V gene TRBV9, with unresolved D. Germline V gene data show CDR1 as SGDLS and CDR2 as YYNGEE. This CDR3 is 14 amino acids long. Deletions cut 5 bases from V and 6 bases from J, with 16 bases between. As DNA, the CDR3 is TGTGCCAGCAGTCCCCTCCCGGATCTGGATACGCAGTATTTT. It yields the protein CASSPLPDLDTQYF.

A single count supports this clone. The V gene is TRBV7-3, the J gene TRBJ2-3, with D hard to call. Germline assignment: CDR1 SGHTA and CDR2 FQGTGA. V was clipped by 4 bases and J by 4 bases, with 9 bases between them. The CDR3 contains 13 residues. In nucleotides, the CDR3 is TGTGCCAGCAGCTCACAACCCTCAGATACGCAGTATTTT. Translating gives CASSSQPSDTQYF.

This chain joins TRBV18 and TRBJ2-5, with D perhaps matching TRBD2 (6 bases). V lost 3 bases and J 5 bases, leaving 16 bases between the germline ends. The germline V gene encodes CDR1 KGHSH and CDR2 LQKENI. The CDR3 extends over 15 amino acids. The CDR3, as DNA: TGTGCCAGCTCACCTTCCGGGCGGGACCCCGAGACCCAGTACTTC. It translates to CASSPSGRDPETQYF.

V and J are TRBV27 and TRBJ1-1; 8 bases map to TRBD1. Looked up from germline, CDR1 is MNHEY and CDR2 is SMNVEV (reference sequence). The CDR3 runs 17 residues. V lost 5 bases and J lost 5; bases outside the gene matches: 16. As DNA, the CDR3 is TGTGCCAGCAGTCACCTGGGGGTCAGGGGGCGAAGGACTGAAGCTTTCTTT. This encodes CASSHLGVRGRRTEAFF.

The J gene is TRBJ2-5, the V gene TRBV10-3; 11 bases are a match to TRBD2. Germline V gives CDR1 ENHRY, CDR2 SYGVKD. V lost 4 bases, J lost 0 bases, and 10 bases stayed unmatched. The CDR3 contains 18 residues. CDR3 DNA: TGTGCCATCAGTGGGGCCGGGACTAGCGGAACGTACCAAGAGACCCAGTACTTC. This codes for CAISGAGTSGTYQETQYF.

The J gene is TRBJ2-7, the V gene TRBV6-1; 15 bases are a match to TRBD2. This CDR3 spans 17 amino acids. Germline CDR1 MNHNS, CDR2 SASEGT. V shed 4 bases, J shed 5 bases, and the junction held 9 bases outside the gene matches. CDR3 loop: CASSARLGTSGRNEQYF. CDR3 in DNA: TGTGCCAGCAGTGCCCGACTTGGGACTAGCGGGAGGAACGAGCAGTACTTC.

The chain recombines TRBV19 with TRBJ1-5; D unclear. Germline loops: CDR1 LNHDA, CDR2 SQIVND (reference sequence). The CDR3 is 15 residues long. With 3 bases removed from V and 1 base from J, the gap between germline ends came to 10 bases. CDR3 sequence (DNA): TGTGCCAGTAGTATGGGTATTATAAGCAATCAGCCCCAGCATTTT. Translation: CASSMGIISNQPQHF.

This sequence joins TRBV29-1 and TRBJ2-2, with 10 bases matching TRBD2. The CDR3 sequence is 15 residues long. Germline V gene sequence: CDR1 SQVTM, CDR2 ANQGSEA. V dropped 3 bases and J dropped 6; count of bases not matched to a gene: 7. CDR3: CSVEVAGGYAGELFF. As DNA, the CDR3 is TGCAGCGTTGAGGTAGCGGGAGGATATGCCGGGGAGCTGTTTTTT.

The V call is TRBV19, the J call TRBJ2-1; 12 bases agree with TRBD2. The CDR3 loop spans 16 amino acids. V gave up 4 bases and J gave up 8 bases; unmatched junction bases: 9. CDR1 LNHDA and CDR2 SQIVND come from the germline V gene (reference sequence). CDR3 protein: CASSRTSGNLLDEQFF. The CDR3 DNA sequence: TGTGCCAGTAGTAGGACTAGCGGGAATCTCCTAGATGAGCAGTTCTTC.

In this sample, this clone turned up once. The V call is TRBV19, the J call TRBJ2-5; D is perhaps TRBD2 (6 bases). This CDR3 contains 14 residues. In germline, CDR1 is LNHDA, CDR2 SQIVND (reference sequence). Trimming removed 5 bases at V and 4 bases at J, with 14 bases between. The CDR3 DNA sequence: TGTGCCAGTAGTTGGGGGGTCGGTCGAGAGACCCAGTACTTC. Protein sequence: CASSWGVGRETQYF.

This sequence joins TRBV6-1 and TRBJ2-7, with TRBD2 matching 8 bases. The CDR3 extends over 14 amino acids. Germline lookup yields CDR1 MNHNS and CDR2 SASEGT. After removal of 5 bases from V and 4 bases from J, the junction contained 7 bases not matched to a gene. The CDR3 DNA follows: TGTGCCAGCAGTTGGAGCGGGAGCGGTTACGAGCAGTACTTC. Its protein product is CASSWSGSGYEQYF.

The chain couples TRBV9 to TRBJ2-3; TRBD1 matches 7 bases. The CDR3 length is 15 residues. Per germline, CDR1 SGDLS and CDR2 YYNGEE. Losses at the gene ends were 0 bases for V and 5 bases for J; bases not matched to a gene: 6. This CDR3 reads CASSVGQGVGDTQYF. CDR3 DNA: TGTGCCAGCAGCGTAGGTCAGGGGGTAGGAGATACGCAGTATTTT.

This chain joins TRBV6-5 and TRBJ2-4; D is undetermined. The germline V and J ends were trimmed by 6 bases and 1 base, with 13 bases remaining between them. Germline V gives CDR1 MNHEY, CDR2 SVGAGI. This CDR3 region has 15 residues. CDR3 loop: CASSKDRVAKNIQYF. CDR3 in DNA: TGTGCCAGCAGCAAGGATAGGGTCGCCAAAAACATTCAGTACTTC.

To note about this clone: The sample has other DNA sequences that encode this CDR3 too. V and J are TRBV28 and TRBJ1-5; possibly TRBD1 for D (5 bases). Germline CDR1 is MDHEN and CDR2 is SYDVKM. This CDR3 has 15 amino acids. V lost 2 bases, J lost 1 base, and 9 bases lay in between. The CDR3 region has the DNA TGTGCCAGCAGTTTAGGGGGGAGGAGCAATCAGCCCCAGCATTTT. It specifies CASSLGGRSNQPQHF.

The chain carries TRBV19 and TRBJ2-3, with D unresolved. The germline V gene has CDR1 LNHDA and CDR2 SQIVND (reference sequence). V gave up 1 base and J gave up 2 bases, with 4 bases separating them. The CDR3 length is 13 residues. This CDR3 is CASSIGHTDTQYF. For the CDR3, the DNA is TGTGCCAGTAGTATAGGTCACACAGATACGCAGTATTTT.

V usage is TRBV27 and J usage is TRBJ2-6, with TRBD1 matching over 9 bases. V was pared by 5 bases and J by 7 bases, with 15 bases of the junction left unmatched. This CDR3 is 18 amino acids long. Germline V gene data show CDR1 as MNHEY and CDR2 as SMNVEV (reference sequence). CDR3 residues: CASSRGTGRRTTANVLTF. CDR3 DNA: TGTGCCAGCAGTCGTGGGACAGGGCGACGGACTACTGCCAACGTCCTGACTTTC.

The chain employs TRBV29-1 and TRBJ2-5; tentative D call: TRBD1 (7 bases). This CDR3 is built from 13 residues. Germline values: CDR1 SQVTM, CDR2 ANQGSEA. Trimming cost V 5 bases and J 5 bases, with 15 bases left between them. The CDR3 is CSVLPQGRETQYF. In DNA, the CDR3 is TGCAGCGTTTTACCACAGGGGAGGGAGACCCAGTACTTC. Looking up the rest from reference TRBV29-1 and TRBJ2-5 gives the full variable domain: SAVISQKPSRDICQRGTSLTIQCQVDSQVTMMFWYRQQPGQSLTLIATANQGSEATYESGFVIDKFPISRPNLTFSTLTVSNMSPEDSSIYLCSVLPQGRETQYFGPGTRLLVL.

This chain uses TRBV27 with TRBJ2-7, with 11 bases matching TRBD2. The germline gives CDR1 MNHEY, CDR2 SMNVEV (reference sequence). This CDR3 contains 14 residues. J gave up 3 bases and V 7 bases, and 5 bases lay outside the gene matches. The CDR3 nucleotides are TGTGCCAGCATCCTGGGACTAGCGGTCTACGAGCAGTACTTC. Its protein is CASILGLAVYEQYF.

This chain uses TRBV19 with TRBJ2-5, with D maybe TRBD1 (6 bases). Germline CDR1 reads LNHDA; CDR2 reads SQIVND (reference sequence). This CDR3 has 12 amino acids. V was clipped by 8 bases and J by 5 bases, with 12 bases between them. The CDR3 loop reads CASGPRGETQYF. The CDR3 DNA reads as TGTGCCAGTGGCCCGAGGGGGGAGACCCAGTACTTC. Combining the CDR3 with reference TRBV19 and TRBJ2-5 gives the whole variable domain DGGITQSPKYLFRKEGQNVTLSCEQNLNHDAMYWYRQDPGQGLRLIYYSQIVNDFQKGDIAEGYSVSREKKESFPLTVTSAQKNPTAFYLCASGPRGETQYFGPGTRLLVL.

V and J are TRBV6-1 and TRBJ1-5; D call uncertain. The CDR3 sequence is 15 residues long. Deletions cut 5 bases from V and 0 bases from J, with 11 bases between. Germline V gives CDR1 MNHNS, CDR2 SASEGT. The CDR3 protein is CASSIEPYSNQPQHF. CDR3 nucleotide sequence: TGTGCCAGCAGTATCGAGCCTTATAGCAATCAGCCCCAGCATTTT.

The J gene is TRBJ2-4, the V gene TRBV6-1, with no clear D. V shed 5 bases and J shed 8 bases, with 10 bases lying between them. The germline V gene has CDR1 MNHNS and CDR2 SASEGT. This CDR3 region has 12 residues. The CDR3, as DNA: TGTGCCAGCAGTCCAGGCGTGGACATTCAGTACTTC. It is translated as CASSPGVDIQYF.

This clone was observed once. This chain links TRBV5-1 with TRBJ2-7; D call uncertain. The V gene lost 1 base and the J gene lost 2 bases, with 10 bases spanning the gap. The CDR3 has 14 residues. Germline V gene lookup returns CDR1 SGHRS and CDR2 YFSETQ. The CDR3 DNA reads TGCGCCAGCAGCTTGCGACTCGATACCTACGAGCAGTACTTC. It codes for CASSLRLDTYEQYF.